The present T cell receptor (beta chain) was sequenced within a study of control samples from healthy donors and cancer patients (dated by TCRdb to the early 2020s). CDR1 is given as MGHRA and CDR2 as YSYEKL, both from the germline V gene. Germline trimming amounts to 1 base on V and 7 bases on J, with 5 as the count of junction bases outside the gene matches. The CDR3 holds 15 amino acids from the cysteine to the phenylalanine. Only the CDR3 DNA stays, 45 bases, in frame from base 1. A remark on this clone: The antigen it binds to is not known. Per-base qualities were not stored, and no clone one base away is much larger.

The library was made by the immunoSEQ multiplex PCR assay. This is the immuneACCESS table as TCRdb keeps it, with only in-frame sequences that have V and J called. A part of the clones is gone; compared with another copy, unresolved V genes explain less than half, and the rest is unexplained. The sample table shows some 150,000 clones, and roughly nine tenths are seen once. In total, the top ten clones hold more than 1.3% of the sample. Rearrangement joined TRBV4-1 to TRBJ2-5, with 11 bases in between that match TRBD2. The sequencing input was blood. The receptor was isolated from a woman under 40 in good health. At the DNA level, the sequence is TGCGCCAGCAGCCAAGTGGCGACTAGCGGGACGACCCAGTACTTC. The resulting protein is CASSQVATSGTTQYF.